These 6 T cell receptor beta chains came from one sample sequenced in a study of blood T cell repertoires in COVID-19. Here immunoSEQ multiplex PCR was the method, and the copy in TCRdb shows in-frame clones only, minus some. Here the sample spans 17,000 or so clones, over 80% being singletons. The material sequenced was peripheral blood. The receptors originated from a human donor in a cohort sampled during active COVID-19.

CDR3 sequence reads: CASSQPAPGQGAYEQYF. DNA for the CDR3: TGTGCCAGCAGCCAGCCGGCTCCGGGACAGGGCGCGTACGAGCAGTACTTC. V gene TRBV4-2 combines with J gene TRBJ2-7, with TRBD1 matching 9 bases. This CDR3 is built from 17 residues. J gave up 4 bases and V 3 bases, and 13 bases lay outside the gene matches. Germline V CDR1 and CDR2: LGHNA, YNFKEQ.

This chain joins TRBV19 and TRBJ1-5; D is uncertain. Germline CDR1 is LNHDA and CDR2 is SQIVND (reference sequence). V was pared by 5 bases and J by 6 bases, with 8 bases between. CDR3 length: 12 amino acids. The CDR3 DNA reads as TGTGCCAGTAGTTACTTCGGTCAGCCCCAGCATTTT. It translates to CASSYFGQPQHF.

The chain has TRBV5-5 and TRBJ2-7, with TRBD1 identical over 11 bases. The CDR3 has 14 residues. Germline-derived CDR1 and CDR2 are SGHKS and YYEKEE (reference sequence). J lost 4 bases, V lost 2 bases, and 2 bases had no gene match. This chain's CDR3 is CASSFGDRGYEQYF. CDR3 sequence (DNA): TGTGCCAGCAGCTTTGGGGACAGGGGGTACGAGCAGTACTTC.

V is TRBV10-3 and J is TRBJ2-1, with 9 positions matching TRBD1. Germline CDR1 and CDR2: ENHRY and SYGVKD. V gave up 2 bases and J gave up 4 bases; unmatched junction bases: 6. The CDR3 loop spans 16 amino acids. CDR3 sequence (DNA): TGTGCCATCAGTGAGCTAGACAGGGGGGCATACAATGAGCAGTTCTTC. Amino acid sequence: CAISELDRGAYNEQFF.

The genes are TRBV7-6 and TRBJ2-2; 9 positions agree with TRBD1. The CDR3 is 15 residues long. The V and J ends lost 5 bases and 5 bases, in that order; junction bases with no gene match: 6. Looked up from germline, CDR1 is SGHVS and CDR2 is FNYEAQ. The CDR3 loop is CASSAGTGITGELFF. The CDR3 DNA follows: TGTGCCAGCAGCGCCGGGACAGGGATAACCGGGGAGCTGTTTTTT.

The chain couples TRBV11-2 to TRBJ2-3, with 7 bases matching TRBD1. The CDR3 runs 15 residues. CDR1 is SGHAT and CDR2 is FQNNGV in the germline V gene. The J segment lost 2 bases and the V segment lost 4 bases, leaving 6 bases of the junction unmatched. DNA of the CDR3: TGTGCCAGCAGCTCCCTAGGACAGGCCACAGATACGCAGTATTTT. This translates into CASSSLGQATDTQYF.